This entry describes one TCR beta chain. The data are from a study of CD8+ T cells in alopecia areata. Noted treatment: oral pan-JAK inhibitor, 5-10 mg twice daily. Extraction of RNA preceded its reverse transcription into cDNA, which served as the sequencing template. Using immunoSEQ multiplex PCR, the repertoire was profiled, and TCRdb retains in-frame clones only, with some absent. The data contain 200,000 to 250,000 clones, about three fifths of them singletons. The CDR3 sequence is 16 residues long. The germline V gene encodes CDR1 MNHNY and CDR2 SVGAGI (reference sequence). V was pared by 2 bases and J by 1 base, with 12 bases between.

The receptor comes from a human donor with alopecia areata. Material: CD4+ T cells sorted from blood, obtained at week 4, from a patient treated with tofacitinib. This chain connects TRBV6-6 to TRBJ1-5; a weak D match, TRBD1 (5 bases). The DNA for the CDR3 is TGTGCCAGCAGTTACGGGGCAGGAGCCAGCAATCAGCCCCAGCATTTT. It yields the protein CASSYGAGASNQPQHF.